The clone carrying this T cell receptor beta chain was counted a few times. Its cognate antigen is unknown. These data originate in a study of cytomegalovirus exposure and HLA in healthy donors. About the study: Drawn from HLA-typed donors, about 85 million unique TCRs were held in an early data release. Study observations and caveats: A later analysis linked a missense variant in DCLRE1C to the trimming of TCR beta V and J genes. Most CMV-associated TCR beta chains appeared HLA-restricted in a later analysis.

13 Jbeta primers and 60 Vbeta primers were used for the PCR. The method was immunoSEQ multiplex PCR; TCRdb's version includes in-frame clones alone and lacks a portion of them. The repertoire has more than 95,000 clones, more than 80% of them found once; the top ten carry about 8.9%. Germline V gene lookup returns CDR1 MNHNY and CDR2 SVGAGI (reference sequence). With 6 bases clipped from V and 5 bases from J, the junction kept 11 bases outside the gene matches. This CDR3 spans 16 amino acids. The rearrangement uses TRBV6-6 and TRBJ2-3; 10 nucleotides align to TRBD2. The clonotype comes from a man aged 30-40 years in good health and CMV-seropositive. Sequenced: PBMCs. The CDR3 bases are TGTGCCAGCAGCACACCTCTAGCGGGGGTAGGAGATACGCAGTATTTT. Residues: CASSTPLAGVGDTQYF.